The T cell receptor beta chain under discussion was sequenced for a study of T cell responses to AZD1222 COVID-19 vaccine. Repertoires were generated with immunoSEQ multiplex PCR, while TCRdb's copy carries only in-frame clones and drops some. Of about 54,000 clones in the sample, 89% were seen once. A word on this clone: Antigen: not known.

This CDR3 has 16 amino acids. The V end lost 2 bases, the J end lost 3 bases, and 14 bases lay between the germline ends. Per germline, CDR1 SGHTA and CDR2 FQGNSA. Study-wide findings and caveats: Baseline seropositivity characterized only 5 or 6 AZD1222 recipients. Donors were mostly white British, more females; clonal diversity possibly underestimated.

The chain carries TRBV7-2 and TRBJ1-5; perhaps TRBD1 as D (6 bases). The TCR comes from an adult who received the AZD1222 COVID-19 vaccine. Here the sequenced sample was peripheral blood, taken 28 days after the second AZD1222 dose. For the CDR3, the DNA is TGTGCCAGCAGCTTAATGGGGGCAGTCCCCAATCAGCCCCAGCATTTT. Translation: CASSLMGAVPNQPQHF.